This TCR beta chain was captured by sequencing in a study of cytomegalovirus exposure and HLA in healthy donors (dated by TCRdb to about 2017). Regarding the study in general: An earlier analysis of several hundred of the donors reported 250 to 350 Gb of sequence data and some 110 million unique TCR beta sequences obtained from some 170 million T cells. An early release covering around 630 HLA-typed donors comprised 250 to 350 gigabases of sequencing data and 85 million to 100 million unique TCR sequences. The genetic ancestry cluster associated with self-reported Caucasian donors included around four fifths of the roughly 400 genotyped donors. Four to six DR-DQ haplotypes were handled as single units for association and clustering, since linkage in the cohort was strong. Genome-wide SNP genotypes for about 55% of the roughly 670 donors were used in a later genetic analysis, which treated that subset as a discovery cohort. Rather than using new phenotypic data, the later analysis identified candidate immune exposures from TCR beta sequences and from how often those sequences occurred across donors. High-throughput TCR immunosequencing, statistical association of individual TCRs with disease status, and machine learning were combined to predict cytomegalovirus infection status. Typing coverage varied by locus: about 620-640 donors for A, B, C, DRB1 and DQB1; more than 500 for DQA1; 600 to 610 for DPA1; approximately 450 for DPB1. Using immunosequencing, the study profiled T cell repertoires from about 610 subjects and related those repertoires to cytomegalovirus serostatus. A later analysis re-examined previously published TCR beta repertoires from more than 650 donors and added high-resolution HLA genotyping to investigate patterns of TCR occurrence. Among some 400 genotyped donors of the cohort, an average of approximately 240,000 unique TCR beta nucleotide sequences was sequenced per donor, of which roughly 18% were non-productive. In addition to the first cohort of 666 subjects, a separate validation cohort of around 110 different subjects was used. The study aimed to test whether cataloging public T cell receptors could reveal signatures of past pathogen exposure. An earlier analysis of approximately 500 of the donors applied high-throughput TCR beta sequencing to assess whether each TCR beta V gene segment acted as functional or pseudogenic. Both class I and class II loci were covered by HLA typing, at four-digit resolution. Every discovery cohort repertoire had been produced on one sequencing platform. Donor age, sex, ethnicity and CMV serostatus were compiled together with the repertoire data. Points the paper makes about the study in general: In a later analysis, about 17,000 TCR beta sequences were associated with specific HLA alleles at a false discovery rate of 0.05. The cohort was sequenced for TCR beta chains only, and without alpha or paired-chain data the features that could be detected were limited. The authors suggested that the approach could potentially be extended to other disease states and immunological phenotypes. Some IMGT-functional V segments, including TRBV6-2 and TRBV6-3, could not be told apart with the 87-base-pair reads, so those segments were excluded. An association between a missense DCLRE1C variant and V-gene and J-gene trimming of TCR beta chains was found in a later genetic analysis and replicated in an independent cohort. The sequencing pipeline was judged likely to have produced a cluster of highly shared sequence variants as a technical artifact. The only immune exposure information available for the cohort was CMV serostatus. When HLA alleles, especially DR and DQ, strongly co-occurred, TCR associations were difficult to assign to individual alleles. In the study, some 180 TCR beta chains were listed as associated with cytomegalovirus. Compared with the roughly 720-donor mean, donors in an Asian-associated ancestry cluster had fewer N-insertions in productive TCRs, according to a later genetic analysis. The earlier analysis of about 600 of the donors excluded some 15 rarely observed V segments, including chromosome 9 orphons, because counts were too low. Because HLA typing was unavailable for some donors at each locus, only the typed subset was used in association tests. A later analysis found that HLA-associated TCR beta chains were more clonally expanded and had lower generation probabilities than equally common non-associated chains. According to a later analysis, most CMV-associated TCR beta chains appeared to be HLA-restricted, and the HLA associations seemed to be driven largely by CMV exposure. An earlier analysis of approximately 600 of the donors showed that most TCR beta V segments appeared in productive rearrangements either about 87% or about 30% of the time, which broadly matched IMGT annotations. Three of the identified cytomegalovirus-associated TCR beta chains were confirmed in vitro to be specific for cytomegalovirus antigens. Cytomegalovirus status was reported to be diagnosed by the classifier with high specificity and sensitivity in both the original and validation cohorts. The presence/absence analyses assumed that sequencing depth was roughly uniform across donors, and that assumption may not be true. A further reported finding was that TCR beta sequences accurately predicted the HLA-A and HLA-B alleles for most subjects in the first cohort. Correlated functional status among segregating V segments might be attributable to linkage disequilibrium, but an unknown experimental factor could not be ruled out. According to a later analysis, TCR association rates differed among HLA loci, with DRB1 alleles showing the most associated TCRs and HLA-C alleles showing the fewest. Most TCR sequences were observed very rarely across donors, whereas some public TCRs were present in many individuals. According to a later analysis, parvovirus B19, influenza, CMV and Epstein-Barr virus appeared linked to several top co-occurrence clusters.

The cohort was made up of approximately 700 healthy bone marrow donors. Cohort members were all nominally healthy when sampled, although unrecorded immune exposures were likely present. The donor was CMV seronegative and was included in the group of approximately 350 seronegative cohort members. A peripheral blood sample was provided by each donor, and peripheral blood mononuclear cells were used for TCR beta sequencing. Genomic DNA was extracted from the blood cell samples with the Qiagen DNeasy Blood Extraction Kit. Trimming costs V 4 bases and J 4 bases, and their ends lie 13 bases apart. The germline V gene gives CDR1 as MGHRA and CDR2 as YSYEKL. The CDR3 runs 14 residues from the cysteine to the phenylalanine. CDR3 DNA only is kept here, 42 bases in frame from base 1. Libraries were made using the immunoSEQ multiplex PCR assay. The multiplex PCR relied on a mix of 60 forward primers for TCR Vbeta segments and 13 reverse primers for TCR Jbeta segments. The CDR3 region of rearranged TCR beta genes was amplified from genomic DNA with a multiplex PCR assay. The amplified TCR beta libraries were sequenced on the Illumina HiSeq System as 87-base-pair reads. The paper's processing steps were these. A later analysis tallied 70 million to 100 million unique TCR beta chains across the 610 or so repertoires, and approximately 9.9 million of those chains were shared by two or more donors. To remove PCR and sequencing errors, raw reads were error-corrected and collapsed into unique sequences using a nearest-neighbor algorithm that merged closely related sequences. Alignment of CDR3 sequences to IMGT reference sequences was used to assign V, D and J gene segments. Each retained sequence needed at least a six-nucleotide match to both a V gene segment and a J gene segment. A rearrangement was called productive if the CDR3 had no stop codons and remained in frame with V and J, and every other rearrangement was called non-productive. CDR3 was defined by IMGT convention, running from the second conserved V-encoded cysteine to the conserved J-encoded phenylalanine. The earlier analysis of about 560 of the donors excluded any sequence lacking an unambiguous match to a single V gene segment. An earlier analysis of 550 to 650 of the donors classified V segments as functional when productive rearrangements were above 56.7% and as segregating when the standard deviation between donors was above 5%. To diagnose cytomegalovirus status from the catalog of TCR beta chain sequences, a statistical classification framework was built. A later analysis assigned V and J genes by comparing TCR nucleotide sequences with IMGT/GENE-DB human TR gene sequences. The TCRdist pipeline was used in a later analysis to assign CDR3 sequences and most-parsimonious VDJ recombination scenarios. A later analysis defined each TCR beta chain by its CDR3 amino acid sequence plus V-gene family, and excluded reads lacking a unique V-gene family. A later analysis removed 592 highly shared, low-generation-probability nucleotide sequences to deal with suspected cross-contamination and a sequencing artifact. In a later analysis, a clonal expansion index for each public chain was calculated from normalized within-repertoire ranks of inferred template counts. In a later analysis, generation probabilities were computed with a VDJ recombination model fitted to out-of-frame rearrangements, and the resulting probabilities were checked against IGoR. Hypergeometric tests were used in a later analysis to score TCR-TCR, TCR-HLA and TCR-CMV co-occurrence, with a repertoire-size bias correction applied to the TCR pairs. False discovery rates were estimated in a later analysis by permuting HLA or CMV assignments 20 times. A later analysis grouped co-occurring TCRs with DBSCAN, adding TCRdist sequence similarity when clustering within HLA-allele-positive subsets. Repertoires with fewer than 30,000 or more than 120,000 public chains, plus five repertoires with anomalous nucleotide sharing, were excluded from co-occurrence clustering. TCRdb obtained this table from immuneACCESS and retained in-frame rearrangements with V and J assigned. These tables miss some clones; where compared with another copy, unresolved V genes account for less than half of the shortfall, and the remainder is unexplained. V and J calls and clone size come straight from that table; D and trimming were deduced from the DNA. For this sample the table gives hundreds of thousands of clones, of which approximately 84% were detected only once. The ten largest clones capture about 0.25% of the sample.

In regard to this clone: Its antigen remains unidentified. Base qualities were left out, and no much larger clone turns up one base away.

This sequence was found in a girl aged 2 to 9 in good health and CMV-seronegative. Sequencing was done on a sample of PBMCs. This receptor chain uses TRBV4-1 and TRBJ1-2; possibly the D gene is TRBD1, per 6 matching bases. The nucleotide sequence is TGCGCCAGCAGCCCAACCGGGACACCCTATGGCTACACCTTC. Its protein product is CASSPTGTPYGYTF.